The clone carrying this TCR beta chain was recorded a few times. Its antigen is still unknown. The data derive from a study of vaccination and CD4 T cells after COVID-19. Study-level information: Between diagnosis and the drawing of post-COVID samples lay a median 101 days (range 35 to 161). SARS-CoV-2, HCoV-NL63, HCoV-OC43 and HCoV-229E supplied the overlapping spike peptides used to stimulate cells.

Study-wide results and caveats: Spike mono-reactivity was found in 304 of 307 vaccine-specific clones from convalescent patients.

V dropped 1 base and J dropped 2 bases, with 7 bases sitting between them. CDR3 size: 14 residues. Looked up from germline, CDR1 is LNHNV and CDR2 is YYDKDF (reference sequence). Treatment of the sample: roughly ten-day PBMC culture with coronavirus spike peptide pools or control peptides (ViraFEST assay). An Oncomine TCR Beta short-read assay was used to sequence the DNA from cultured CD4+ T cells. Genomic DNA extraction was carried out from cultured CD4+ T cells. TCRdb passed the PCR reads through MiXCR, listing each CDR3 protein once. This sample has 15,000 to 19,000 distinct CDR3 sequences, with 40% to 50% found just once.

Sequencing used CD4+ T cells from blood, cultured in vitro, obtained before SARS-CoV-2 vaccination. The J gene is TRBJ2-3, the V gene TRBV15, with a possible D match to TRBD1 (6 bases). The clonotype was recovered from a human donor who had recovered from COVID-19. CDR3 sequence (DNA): TGTGCCACCAGCAGAGGGGGGCCCACAGATACGCAGTATTTT. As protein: CATSRGGPTDTQYF.